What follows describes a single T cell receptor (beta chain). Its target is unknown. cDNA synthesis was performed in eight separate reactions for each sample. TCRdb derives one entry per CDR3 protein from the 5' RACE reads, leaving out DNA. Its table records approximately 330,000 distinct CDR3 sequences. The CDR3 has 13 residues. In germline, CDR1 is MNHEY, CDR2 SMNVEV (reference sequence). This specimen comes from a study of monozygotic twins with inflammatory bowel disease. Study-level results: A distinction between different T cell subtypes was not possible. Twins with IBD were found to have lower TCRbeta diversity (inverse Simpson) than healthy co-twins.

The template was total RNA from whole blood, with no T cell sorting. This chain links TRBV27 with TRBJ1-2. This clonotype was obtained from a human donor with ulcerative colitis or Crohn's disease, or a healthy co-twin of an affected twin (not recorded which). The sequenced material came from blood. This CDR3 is CASSQRAQGGYTF.